Sequencing of this T cell receptor beta chain was carried out in a study of breast tumors, draining lymph nodes, adjacent tissues. MiXCR, run by TCRdb on the multiplex PCR reads, gives a single entry per CDR3 protein. The data contain some 170,000 distinct CDR3 sequences, around 35% of them singletons. This clonotype has at least ten counts. Its antigen is undetermined. Trimming cost V 1 base and J 0 bases; bases outside gene matches: 4. From germline, CDR1 is SGHDT and CDR2 YYEEEE. The CDR3 extends over 16 amino acids. Axillary draining lymph nodes of breast cancer patients supplied the node samples. Study findings and constraints: Findings are consistent with lymph node origin and intratumoral expansion of most tumor T cells.

Sequenced input: axillary lymph node tissue. This receptor was taken from a female donor with breast cancer. Some clones in this sample may be carry-over from other donors' samples. The chain joins TRBV5-6 to TRBJ1-3; 7 bases match TRBD1. The CDR3 sequence is CASSLTAGGSGNTIYF. CDR3 DNA: TGTGCCAGCAGCTTGACCGCAGGGGGCTCTGGAAACACCATATATTTT.